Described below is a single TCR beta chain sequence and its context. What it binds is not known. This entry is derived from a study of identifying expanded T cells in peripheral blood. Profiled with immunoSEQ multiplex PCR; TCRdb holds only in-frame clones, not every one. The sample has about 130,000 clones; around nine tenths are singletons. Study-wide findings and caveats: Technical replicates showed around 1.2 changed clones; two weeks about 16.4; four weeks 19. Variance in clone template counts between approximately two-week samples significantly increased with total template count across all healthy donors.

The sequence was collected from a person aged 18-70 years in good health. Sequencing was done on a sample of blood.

DNA of the CDR3: TGTGCCAGCACCTCTATCCCCCCTGAAGCTTTCTTT. The encoded protein is CASTSIPPEAFF. The V gene is TRBV28, the J gene TRBJ1-1; D unresolved. This CDR3 has 12 amino acids. Trimming removed 7 bases at V and 6 bases at J, with 12 bases between. Germline lookup yields CDR1 MDHEN and CDR2 SYDVKM. Drawing the rest from reference TRBV28 and TRBJ1-1, the complete variable domain is DVKVTQSSRYLVKRTGEKVFLECVQDMDHENMFWYRQDPGLGLRLIYFSYDVKMKEKGDIPEGYSVSREKKERFSLILESASTNQTSMYLCASTSIPPEAFFGQGTRLTVV.